These 29 T cell receptor beta chains were all obtained from the same sample, sequenced in a study of CXCR3-negative and CXCR3-positive naive CD8 T cells. Antigens of these TCRs are unknown. General study findings and limits: TRB CDR3 hydrophobicity was greater in CXCR3-positive naive cells than in CXCR3-negative naive cells.

The study made its TRB cDNA libraries by 5' RACE, adding UMI labels. TCRdb reanalyzed the 5' RACE reads and collapses them to one entry per CDR3 protein, without DNA. This table lists approximately 98,000 distinct CDR3 sequences. The sample comprised naive CXCR3+ CD8+ T cells from blood. Sample subset: CD45RO-CCR7+CD27+CD95- naive CD8+ T cells expressing CXCR3 (TNR3+). Every receptor here comes from a human donor in good health. Some clones in this sample may be carry-over from other donors' samples.

The V call is TRBV7-6, the J call TRBJ1-2; checking the TCRdb D call of TRBD1 is not possible without DNA. CDR3 length equals 16 residues. Germline V gene data show CDR1 as SGHVS and CDR2 as FNYEAQ. CDR3 region: CASSEQPEDRGDGYTF.

The chain couples TRBV7-6 to TRBJ2-1; TCRdb names TRBD1, which stays unverified in the absence of DNA. The CDR3 consists of 11 residues. CDR1 and CDR2 from the germline V gene are SGHVS and FNYEAQ. CDR3 amino acids: CASSLAGPGEF.

This chain links TRBV29-1 with TRBJ1-2; TCRdb designates TRBD1, a call that cannot be tested without DNA. Germline V gives CDR1 SQVTM, CDR2 ANQGSEA. The CDR3 is 14 amino acids. This CDR3 reads CSVTGTGVFYGYTF.

J is TRBJ2-5 and V is TRBV7-9. The germline gives CDR1 SEHNR, CDR2 FQNEAQ (reference sequence). This CDR3 comprises 13 residues. The CDR3: CASSLDYQETQYF.

V is TRBV12-5 and J is TRBJ2-7. The length of the CDR3 is 13 residues. Germline CDR1 LGHNT, CDR2 FRNRAP. CDR3 sequence: CASGLDDSYEQYF. Together with reference TRBV12-5 and TRBJ2-7, the CDR3 gives the full variable domain: DARVTQTPRHKVTEMGQEVTMRCQPILGHNTVFWYRQTMMQGLELLAYFRNRAPLDDSGMPKDRFSAEMPDATLATLKIQPSEPRDSAVYFCASGLDDSYEQYFGPGTRLTVT.

The chain employs TRBV4-3 and TRBJ2-3. The CDR3 loop spans 13 amino acids. Germline loops: CDR1 LGHNA, CDR2 YSLEER. CDR3 in amino acids: CASSELSTDTQYF.

Here the CDR3 reads CASRNGLAGDNSYEQYF. The chain carries TRBV7-9 and TRBJ2-7; without DNA, the TCRdb call of TRBD2 cannot be checked. The CDR3 covers 17 residues. CDR1 and CDR2 (germline): SEHNR, FQNEAQ (reference sequence).

V gene TRBV4-3 combines with J gene TRBJ1-2. The CDR3 is 12 residues long. Germline V gene data show CDR1 as LGHNA and CDR2 as YSLEER. CDR3: CASSQEGQGYTF.

The chain carries TRBV6-5 and TRBJ2-1; TCRdb's D gene call, TRBD2, goes unchecked for lack of DNA. Germline assignment: CDR1 MNHEY and CDR2 SVGAGI. The CDR3 consists of 15 residues. This CDR3 reads CASRLTSWRGYEQFF.

This rearrangement joins TRBV20-1 to TRBJ2-7; TCRdb returns TRBD1, unconfirmable since there is no DNA. CDR1 is DFQATT and CDR2 is SNEGSKA in the germline V gene (reference sequence). The CDR3 runs to 15 residues. CDR3 region: CSARKGGTQTYEQYF.

V is TRBV6-2 or TRBV6-3 and J is TRBJ2-7. Looked up from germline, CDR1 is MNHEY and CDR2 is SVGEGT. This CDR3 comprises 13 residues. CDR3 region: CASSYQGADEQYF.

The chain carries TRBV19 and TRBJ2-1; as DNA is missing, the TRBD1 call by TCRdb cannot be tested. Germline CDR1 LNHDA, CDR2 SQIVND (reference sequence). This CDR3 has 16 residues. The chain's CDR3 is CASSIFLWGQSNEQFF. The full variable domain, completed using reference TRBV19 and TRBJ2-1, is DGGITQSPKYLFRKEGQNVTLSCEQNLNHDAMYWYRQDPGQGLRLIYYSQIVNDFQKGDIAEGYSVSREKKESFPLTVTSAQKNPTAFYLCASSIFLWGQSNEQFFGPGTRLTVL.

The chain employs TRBV3-1 and TRBJ2-1. In germline, CDR1 is LGHDT, CDR2 YNNKEL (reference sequence). The CDR3 consists of 12 residues. The CDR3 loop is CASSPRNNEQFF.

V and J are TRBV5-4 and TRBJ2-7; the D gene TCRdb calls, TRBD2, cannot be checked with no DNA. Germline CDR1 is SGHNT and CDR2 is YYREEE (reference sequence). The CDR3 runs to 17 residues. The CDR3 protein is CASSSTTRSGGTYEQYF.

The rearrangement joins TRBV7-2 to TRBJ2-3; TCRdb gives TRBD2 as the D gene, but with no DNA this cannot be confirmed. Germline V gene data show CDR1 as SGHTA and CDR2 as FQGNSA. This CDR3 contains 14 residues. The chain's CDR3 is CASSLKGLADTQYF.

CDR3 in amino acids: CAWRKEGRRETQYF. This chain joins TRBV30 and TRBJ2-5; TCRdb's D gene call, TRBD2, goes unchecked for lack of DNA. Germline V gene data show CDR1 as GTSNPN and CDR2 as SVGIG (reference sequence). The CDR3 is made up of 14 amino acids.

The rearrangement links TRBV12-3 or TRBV12-4 to TRBJ1-1. The CDR3 covers 12 residues. CDR3 in amino acids: CASSLVGNEAFF.

The rearrangement uses TRBV29-1 and TRBJ1-2. The CDR3 sequence is 13 residues long. Germline lookup yields CDR1 SQVTM and CDR2 ANQGSEA. The CDR3 reads CSVEAASNYGYTF.

The chain uses TRBV11-2 and TRBJ2-5; TCRdb indicates TRBD2, and absent DNA this call remains unverified. CDR1 and CDR2 (germline): SGHAT, FQNNGV. The CDR3 consists of 14 residues. The CDR3 is CASSPAGSQETQYF.

The V gene is TRBV14, the J gene TRBJ2-1; TCRdb names TRBD1, which stays unverified in the absence of DNA. The V gene's germline CDR1 is SGHDN and CDR2 FVKESK. This CDR3 contains 16 residues. CDR3: CASSQLAGTLGNEEFF.

The V gene is TRBV4-3, the J gene TRBJ2-7; TCRdb selects TRBD1, and the lack of DNA leaves this call unchecked. CDR1 and CDR2 (germline): LGHNA, YSLEER. The CDR3 is 13 residues long. This CDR3 reads CASSQWTGYEQYF.

This sequence joins TRBV27 and TRBJ2-7. The germline gives CDR1 MNHEY, CDR2 SMNVEV (reference sequence). CDR3 length equals 11 residues. The CDR3 here is CASRYYHEQYF.

The chain employs TRBV4-1 and TRBJ2-1. The CDR3 is 12 residues long. Germline lookup yields CDR1 MGHRA and CDR2 YSYEKL. This chain's CDR3 is CASSREYNEQFF.

The chain links TRBV7-9 to TRBJ2-4; TCRdb's D call, TRBD1, is unchecked because there is no DNA. Germline V gene data show CDR1 as SEHNR and CDR2 as FQNEAQ (reference sequence). The CDR3 extends over 14 amino acids. CDR3 sequence reads: CASSLGSGVNIQYF.

The genes are TRBV29-1 and TRBJ2-5; no DNA is available, so the TRBD2 call from TCRdb remains unchecked. Germline V gene data show CDR1 as SQVTM and CDR2 as ANQGSEA. The CDR3 has 15 residues. CDR3 region: CSVVVSGDTKETQYF.

The chain combines TRBV12-5 with TRBJ1-6; TCRdb calls TRBD1, which cannot be checked without DNA. This CDR3 is 14 amino acids long. Per germline, CDR1 LGHNT and CDR2 FRNRAP. The CDR3 is CASGPDRVSSPLHF.

The V gene is TRBV20-1, the J gene TRBJ2-7; TCRdb outputs TRBD1, but without DNA this stays unchecked. The CDR3 covers 13 residues. The germline gives CDR1 DFQATT, CDR2 SNEGSKA (reference sequence). CDR3 amino acids: CSATGTASYEQYF.

The chain couples TRBV28 to TRBJ2-7; with no DNA, the TCRdb D assignment of TRBD1 cannot be verified. Per the germline V gene, CDR1 is MDHEN and CDR2 is SYDVKM. The CDR3 consists of 11 residues. This chain's CDR3 is CASIGGYEQYF.

The chain links TRBV27 to TRBJ2-1; the D call of TRBD2 rests on TCRdb alone, since no DNA is present to check it. Germline lookup yields CDR1 MNHEY and CDR2 SMNVEV (reference sequence). There are 14 residues in the CDR3. CDR3 loop: CASSFWGPTDEQFF.